The 12 T cell receptor beta chains in this list originate from one sample, sequenced in a study of blood T cell repertoires in COVID-19 (dated by TCRdb to between 2020 and 2021). The method was the immunoSEQ multiplex PCR assay. TCRdb's version of the immuneACCESS table is confined to in-frame rearrangements and falls short of the full clone set. An unresolved V gene accounts for under half of the shortfall where checked; the remainder is of unknown origin. Across this sample there are about 120,000 clones, with 79% seen only once. Together, the top ten hold about 4% of the sample. The material sequenced was peripheral blood. These receptors were obtained from a woman over 75 with acute or convalescent COVID-19.

V usage is TRBV28 and J usage is TRBJ2-6; D not certain. Between the trimmed V and J ends, which lost 4 bases and 0 bases, there was a span of 22 bases. CDR3 size: 20 residues. Looked up from germline, CDR1 is MDHEN and CDR2 is SYDVKM. CDR3 in amino acids: CASSSSVGRPTPSGANVLTF. The CDR3 DNA is TGTGCCAGCAGTTCCTCCGTGGGCAGGCCTACCCCCTCTGGGGCCAACGTCCTGACTTTC. Filled out from reference TRBV28 and TRBJ2-6, the complete variable domain reads DVKVTQSSRYLVKRTGEKVFLECVQDMDHENMFWYRQDPGLGLRLIYFSYDVKMKEKGDIPEGYSVSREKKERFSLILESASTNQTSMYLCASSSSVGRPTPSGANVLTFGAGSRLTVL.

Only a few counts were recorded for this clone. The chain uses TRBV4-1 and TRBJ2-3; D gene ambiguous. V lost 1 base and J 1 base, leaving 6 bases between the germline ends. The length of the CDR3 is 14 residues. Germline values: CDR1 MGHRA, CDR2 YSYEKL. CDR3 protein: CASSQGFGTDTQYF. Here the CDR3 DNA reads TGCGCCAGCAGCCAAGGTTTCGGCACAGATACGCAGTATTTT.

CDR3 DNA sequence: TGTGCCAGCAGCTGGGACATCCTCGCTGAAAAACTGTTTTTT. This gives the protein CASSWDILAEKLFF. This chain connects TRBV5-5 to TRBJ1-4, with D possibly being TRBD1 (6 bases). The CDR3 length is 14 residues. Trimming shortened V by 3 bases and J by 7 bases, and 13 bases separated the two germline ends. Germline V gene data show CDR1 as SGHKS and CDR2 as YYEKEE (reference sequence).

CDR3 sequence reads: CASSASLAGAEQYF. CDR3 DNA sequence: TGTGCCAGCAGCGCCTCTCTAGCGGGAGCCGAGCAGTACTTC. The rearrangement links TRBV11-2 to TRBJ2-7; 10 bases are shared with TRBD2. Per the germline V gene, CDR1 is SGHAT and CDR2 is FQNNGV. The CDR3 extends over 14 amino acids. The J segment lost 6 bases and the V segment lost 5 bases, leaving 7 bases of the junction unmatched.

The rearrangement links TRBV7-9 to TRBJ1-2; D unclear. Germline V gene data show CDR1 as SEHNR and CDR2 as FQNEAQ (reference sequence). This CDR3 is built from 12 residues. The ends were cut back, 3 bases at V and 3 bases at J, with 5 bases in the middle. This CDR3 is CASSFQDYGYTF. In DNA, the CDR3 is TGTGCCAGCAGCTTTCAGGACTATGGCTACACCTTC.

The V call is TRBV6-2 or TRBV6-3, the J call TRBJ2-7, with D maybe TRBD2 (5 bases). Germline values: CDR1 MNHEY, CDR2 SVGEGT. Deletions cut 5 bases from V and 2 bases from J, with 19 bases between. This CDR3 is built from 16 residues. CDR3 region: CASSPYEGSRPYEQYF. The CDR3 DNA follows: TGTGCCAGCAGTCCATACGAGGGAAGCCGACCCTACGAGCAGTACTTC.

This sequence joins TRBV4-2 and TRBJ2-1; 14 nucleotides match TRBD2. This CDR3 has 18 residues. With 0 bases clipped from V and 8 bases from J, the junction kept 9 bases outside the gene matches. Germline V CDR1 and CDR2: LGHNA, YNFKEQ. The CDR3 DNA follows: TGTGCCAGCAGCCAAGAGGGAAGACTAGCGGGGGGGCTCGATGAGCAGTTCTTC. It encodes CASSQEGRLAGGLDEQFF.

The gene calls are TRBV2 and TRBJ1-2; D is perhaps TRBD1 (5 bases). Germline lookup yields CDR1 SNHLY and CDR2 FYNNEI. This CDR3 region has 15 residues. Trimming pared 2 bases from V and 2 bases from J, leaving 12 bases between. The chain's CDR3 is CASSEQGQPNYGYTF. In nucleotides, the CDR3 is TGTGCCAGCAGTGAACAGGGCCAGCCAAACTATGGCTACACCTTC.

The chain employs TRBV4-3 and TRBJ2-7, with 7 bases matching TRBD1. With 4 bases clipped from V and 3 bases from J, the junction kept 9 bases outside the gene matches. Germline lookup yields CDR1 LGHNA and CDR2 YSLEER. The CDR3 extends over 15 amino acids. The CDR3 sequence is CASSPGDSEGYEQYF. The CDR3 nucleotides are TGCGCCAGCAGCCCAGGGGACAGTGAGGGCTACGAGCAGTACTTC.

The V gene is TRBV4-3, the J gene TRBJ2-5, with D tentatively TRBD2 (5 bases). V dropped 1 base and J dropped 9 bases, with 12 bases sitting between them. Per the germline V gene, CDR1 is LGHNA and CDR2 is YSLEER. The CDR3 is made up of 13 amino acids. The CDR3 DNA reads TGCGCCAGCAGCCAAGTTCTGGACTCGGCCCAGTACTTC. This translates into CASSQVLDSAQYF.

V gene TRBV6-5 combines with J gene TRBJ1-1; D unresolved. The CDR3 has 13 residues. Trimming cost V 6 bases and J 0 bases, with 8 bases left between them. Germline CDR1 reads MNHEY; CDR2 reads SVGAGI. The CDR3 here is CASRDTVNTEAFF. CDR3 sequence (DNA): TGTGCCAGCAGAGATACGGTGAACACTGAAGCTTTCTTT.

The chain joins TRBV5-1 to TRBJ2-5, with TRBD1 identical over 7 bases. Per germline, CDR1 SGHRS and CDR2 YFSETQ. This CDR3 is 15 amino acids long. The trim removed 3 bases at V and 2 bases at J, leaving 7 bases unmatched. CDR3 region: CASSSGTVEQETQYF. The CDR3 coding sequence is TGCGCCAGCAGCTCTGGGACAGTCGAGCAAGAGACCCAGTACTTC.